Presented here are 6 T cell receptor beta chains from one specimen sequenced in a study of Tregs in tolerant kidney transplant recipients (dated by TCRdb to between 2018 and 2021). The time point label, read with the paper, signifies: blood sample drawn before combined kidney and bone marrow transplant. Libraries were constructed by the immunoSEQ multiplex PCR assay. TCRdb limited this immuneACCESS table to in-frame rearrangements with V and J called. A share of clones is missing; checked studies link under half to unresolved V genes, and the rest is unexplained. The sample has 31,000 or so clones on record. The ten largest account for approximately 14% of the sample. Here the sequenced sample was CD8+ T cells from blood, taken before the transplant. The receptors derive from a human donor who received a combined kidney and bone marrow transplant.

Concerning this clone itself: The CDR3 is cut off 3 residues early in the read; its end comes from the germline J gene. V usage is TRBV19 and J usage is TRBJ2-1, with a tentative D call TRBD1 (5 bases). Germline V lookup: CDR1 LNHDA, CDR2 SQIVND (reference sequence). There are 16 residues in the CDR3. Trimming removed 5 bases at V and 0 bases at J, with 14 bases between. The chain's CDR3 is CASSPDSAPSYNEQFF. Incomplete CDR3 DNA: TGTGCCAGTAGTCCAGACAGCGCCCCCTCCTACAATGAG.

Remarks on this clone: The CDR3 extends 3 residues past the end of the read, so its final part is completed from the germline J gene. The chain recombines TRBV19 with TRBJ2-1; 11 bases map to TRBD2. Unmatched junction bases numbered 3, after V lost 5 bases and J lost 0 bases. The CDR3 sequence is 16 residues long. Germline V CDR1 and CDR2: LNHDA, SQIVND (reference sequence). The CDR3 sequence: CASSGTSGSSYNEQFF. The sequenced CDR3 bases are TGTGCCAGTAGTGGGACTAGCGGAAGCTCCTACAATGAG.

Turning to this clone: A read error may account for a junction end that differs from germline. Coverage ceases 3 residues before the CDR3 finishes, and the germline J gene fills in the end. V gene TRBV4-2 combines with J gene TRBJ2-7; the match to TRBD2 covers 10 bases. The CDR3 is 17 amino acids. Germline CDR1 reads LGHNA; CDR2 reads YNFKEQ. CDR3 region: CASSPRPGLADSYEQYF. The part of the CDR3 DNA that was read is TGCGCCAGCAGCCCCCGCCCCGGACTAGCGGATTCCTACGAG.

About this clone itself: Sequencing ends 3 residues short of the CDR3 end; the germline J gene provides the rest. V and J are TRBV7-3 and TRBJ2-2; the D gene is possibly TRBD1 (6 bases). Trimming stripped 3 bases from V and 6 bases from J, with 11 bases between. Germline CDR1 SGHTA, CDR2 FQGTGA. The CDR3 contains 14 residues. The CDR3 loop is CASSFEQGPGELFF. CDR3 DNA (partial): TGTGCCAGCAGCTTTGAACAGGGTCCCGGGGAG. The variable domain in full, completed from reference TRBV7-3 and TRBJ2-2, reads GAGVSQTPSNKVTEKGKYVELRCDPISGHTALYWYRQSLGQGPEFLIYFQGTGAADDSGLPNDRFFAVRPEGSVSTLKIQRTERGDSAVYLCASSFEQGPGELFFGEGSRLTVL.

Note on this clone: Read data end 3 residues before the CDR3 end; the end is taken from the germline J gene. The V and J genes are TRBV7-2 and TRBJ2-7; D gene uncertain. Per the germline V gene, CDR1 is SGHTA and CDR2 is FQGNSA. The V end lost 1 base, the J end lost 0 bases, and 7 bases lay between the germline ends. This CDR3 has 14 residues. The CDR3 loop is CASSLDRISYEQYF. Incomplete CDR3 DNA: TGTGCCAGCAGCTTAGATAGAATCTCCTACGAG.

Points on this clone: The CDR3 end falls 3 residues outside the read, so it is completed with the germline J gene. The chain recombines TRBV5-4 with TRBJ2-7; tentative D call: TRBD2 (5 bases). The CDR3 is made up of 14 amino acids. Trimming took off 3 bases at V and 2 bases at J, with 12 bases between the two ends. Germline CDR1 and CDR2: SGHNT and YYREEE (reference sequence). This chain's CDR3 is CASSWDRGAYEQYF. Incomplete CDR3 DNA: TGTGCCAGCAGCTGGGATCGGGGAGCCTACGAG.